The sequence of this T cell receptor beta chain was determined in a study of cytotoxic CD8 clonotypes in ibrutinib-treated CLL. The wider study: The patients comprised approximately ten relapsed/refractory and about 15 treatment-naive cases, about 18 IGHV unmutated. Response samples came after a median roughly 11 months of treatment, range 6 to 36. Whole-study findings and limits: Public clonotypes, an uncommon group, contracted or remained stable on treatment.

A note on this clone: As yet, its antigen is unknown.

Sequencing used immunoSEQ multiplex PCR; TCRdb keeps in-frame clones, though not all of them. The data contain more than 200,000 clones, under 80% of them singletons. This TCR was sampled from a human donor with chronic lymphocytic leukemia. Material: PBMCs, obtained after 24 months of ibrutinib treatment.

DNA of the CDR3: TGTGCCAGCAGTTTATCCAGAGGGTCGGGGGAGACCCAGTACTTC. Protein sequence: CASSLSRGSGETQYF. This chain joins TRBV27 and TRBJ2-5; a weak D match, TRBD2 (5 bases). The CDR3 contains 15 residues. V was pared by 0 bases and J by 5 bases, with 13 bases between. Germline CDR1 reads MNHEY; CDR2 reads SMNVEV (reference sequence).